This paragraph covers one T cell receptor beta chain sequence. This clone was seen just once. Its antigen remains unidentified. The record has no base qualities; no much larger clone is one base away. The sample originates from a study of blood T cell repertoires in COVID-19 (dated by TCRdb to about 2020). About the investigation overall: Collaborator samples came from the United States, Italy and Spain and covered acute and convalescent phases of COVID-19. Subjects who had been exposed to COVID-19, were actively infected with it, or had recovered from it provided the deeply sampled blood TCRbeta repertoires that made up the dataset. The repertoires were released in a freely available public database intended as a resource for research on the immune response to SARS-CoV-2. Samples were obtained from the ongoing ImmuneRACE study (first 160 participants) and from some 1,300 subjects provided by 6 global collaborators. The prospective study material was composed of cDNA or gDNA derived from T cells, B-cell-depleted T cells, or PBMCs. Where HLA class I and class II types were available, the types were taken from metadata supplied by the sample provider, not from assay-based typing. The sample metadata nearly always contained a de-identified subject ID, COVID-19 status, age in years and sex. Broader findings and caveats from the paper: The quantity of clinical and demographic metadata differed by source and by participant and was supplied without curation.

Each collaborating institution followed its own protocols to collect whole blood in K2EDTA tubes. For TCRbeta analysis, collaborators shipped samples in one of three forms: frozen whole blood, isolated PBMCs, or DNA extracted from either of those sample types. TCRbeta CDR3 regions were amplified from genomic DNA by means of the immunoSEQ Assay, a bias-controlled multiplex PCR. The original pipeline was this. Nucleated cell counts per sample were estimated from amplification of reference gene primers within the assay. To quantify the absolute abundance of each unique TCRbeta CDR3 rearrangement, sequence reads were collapsed and filtered. For each sample, productive Simpson clonality was calculated as the square root of Simpson's diversity index across productive rearrangements. The table comes from immuneACCESS by way of TCRdb, which keeps in-frame sequences with V and J called. Part of the clones is missing from these tables; in studies checked, under half for an unresolved V gene and the rest for unknown reasons. From that table come the V and J calls and clone size; the DNA was used to work out D and trimming. The sample profile shows some 96,000 clones; about 84% of them were found once. The ten largest clones add up to roughly 13% of the sample.

CDR1 and CDR2, looked up from the germline V gene, are MGHDK and SYGVNS. At the junction V is shortened by 10 bases and J by 7 bases; bases outside the gene matches: 10. The CDR3 has 13 amino acids, counting the end cysteine and phenylalanine. Only the CDR3 DNA is retained, 39 bases long and in frame from the first base. Specimen: peripheral blood. The TCR was taken from a human donor in a cohort sampled during active COVID-19. The sequence is built from TRBV25-1 and TRBJ1-2; 9 bases in between match TRBD1. At the DNA level, the sequence is TGTGCCACCTCCCAGGACAGGGGAGCTGGCTACACCTTC. The resulting protein is CATSQDRGAGYTF.